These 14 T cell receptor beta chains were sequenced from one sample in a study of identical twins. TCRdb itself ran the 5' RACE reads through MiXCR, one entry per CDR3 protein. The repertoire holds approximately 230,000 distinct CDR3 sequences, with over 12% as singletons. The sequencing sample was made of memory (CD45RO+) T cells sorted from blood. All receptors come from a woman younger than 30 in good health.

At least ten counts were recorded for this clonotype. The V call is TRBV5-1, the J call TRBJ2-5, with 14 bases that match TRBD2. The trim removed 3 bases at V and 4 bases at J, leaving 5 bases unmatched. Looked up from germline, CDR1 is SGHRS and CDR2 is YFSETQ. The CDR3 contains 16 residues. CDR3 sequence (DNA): TGCGCCAGCAGCTCAAGACTAGCGGGGGGGTCAGAGACCCAGTACTTC. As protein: CASSSRLAGGSETQYF.

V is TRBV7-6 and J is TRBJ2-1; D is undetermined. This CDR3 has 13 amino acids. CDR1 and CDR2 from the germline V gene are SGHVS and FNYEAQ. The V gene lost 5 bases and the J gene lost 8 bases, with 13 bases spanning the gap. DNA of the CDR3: TGTGCCAGCAGCACCCTTAGTTCTGATGAGCAGTTCTTC. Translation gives CASSTLSSDEQFF.

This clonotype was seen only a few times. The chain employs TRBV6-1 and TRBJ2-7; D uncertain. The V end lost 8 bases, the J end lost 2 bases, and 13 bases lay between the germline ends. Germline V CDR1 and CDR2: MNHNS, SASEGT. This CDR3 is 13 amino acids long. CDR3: CASWGIYTYEQYF. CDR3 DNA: TGTGCCAGCTGGGGTATTTATACCTACGAGCAGTACTTC.

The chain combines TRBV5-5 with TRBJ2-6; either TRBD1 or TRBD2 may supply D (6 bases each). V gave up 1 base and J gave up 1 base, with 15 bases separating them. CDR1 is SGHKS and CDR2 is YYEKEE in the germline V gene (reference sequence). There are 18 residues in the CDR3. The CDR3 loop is CASSLWGARPSGANVLTF. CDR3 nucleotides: TGTGCCAGCAGCTTGTGGGGGGCGCGGCCATCTGGGGCCAACGTCCTGACTTTC.

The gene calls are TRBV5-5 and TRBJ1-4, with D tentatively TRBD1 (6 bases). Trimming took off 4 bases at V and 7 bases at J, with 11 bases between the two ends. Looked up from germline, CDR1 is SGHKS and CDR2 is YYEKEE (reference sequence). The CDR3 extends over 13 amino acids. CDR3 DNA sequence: TGTGCCAGCAGCCTCGGACAGCGTGAAAAACTGTTTTTT. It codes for CASSLGQREKLFF.

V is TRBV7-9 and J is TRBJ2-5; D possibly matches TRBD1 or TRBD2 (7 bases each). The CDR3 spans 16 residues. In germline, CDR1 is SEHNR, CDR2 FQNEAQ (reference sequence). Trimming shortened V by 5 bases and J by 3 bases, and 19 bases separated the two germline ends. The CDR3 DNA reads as TGTGCCAGCAGCCCAGGGGGAGGGACAGCTAAAGAGACCCAGTACTTC. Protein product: CASSPGGGTAKETQYF.

CDR3 protein: CASTGTGYRSRPYEQYF. The DNA of the CDR3 is TGTGCCAGCACCGGGACAGGGTATAGATCTAGGCCTTACGAGCAGTACTTC. The rearrangement uses TRBV12-3 or TRBV12-4 and TRBJ2-7; 9 bases line up with TRBD1. V lost 7 bases to trimming and J lost 4 bases; unmatched junction nucleotides: 17. This CDR3 spans 17 amino acids.

The CDR3 region is CASSPGNHQETQYF. CDR3 coding DNA: TGCGCCAGCAGCCCGGGAAATCACCAAGAGACCCAGTACTTC. The rearrangement joins TRBV5-1 to TRBJ2-5; TRBD2 is a possible D gene (5 bases). CDR1 is SGHRS and CDR2 is YFSETQ in the germline V gene. V was pared by 4 bases and J by 0 bases, with 10 bases between. The length of the CDR3 is 14 residues.

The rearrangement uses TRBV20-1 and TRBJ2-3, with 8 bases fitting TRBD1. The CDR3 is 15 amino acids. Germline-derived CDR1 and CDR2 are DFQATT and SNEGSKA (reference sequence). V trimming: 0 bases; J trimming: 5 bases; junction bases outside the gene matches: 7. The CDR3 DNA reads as TGCAGTGCTAGAGATCCGTCCAGGGGGCGAGATACGCAGTATTTT. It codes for CSARDPSRGRDTQYF.

The CDR3 sequence: CASSLGTFMTEAFF. DNA of the CDR3: TGTGCCAGCAGCTTGGGGACATTTATGACTGAAGCTTTCTTT. The chain joins TRBV5-5 to TRBJ1-1; D perhaps matches TRBD1 (5 bases). Germline-derived CDR1 and CDR2 are SGHKS and YYEKEE (reference sequence). V lost 0 bases to trimming and J lost 5 bases, with 11 bases between them. The CDR3 loop spans 14 amino acids.

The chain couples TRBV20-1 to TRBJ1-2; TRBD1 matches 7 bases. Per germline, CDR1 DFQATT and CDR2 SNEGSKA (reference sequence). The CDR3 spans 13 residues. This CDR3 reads CRAVEGQYYGYTF. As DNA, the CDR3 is TGCAGGGCCGTAGAGGGACAGTATTATGGCTACACCTTC.

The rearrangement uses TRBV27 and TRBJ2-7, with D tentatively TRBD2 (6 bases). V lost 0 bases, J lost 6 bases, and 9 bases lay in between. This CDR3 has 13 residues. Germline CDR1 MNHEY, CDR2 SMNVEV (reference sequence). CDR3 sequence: CASSLSGEAEQYF. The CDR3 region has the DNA TGTGCCAGCAGTTTATCGGGGGAGGCCGAGCAGTACTTC.

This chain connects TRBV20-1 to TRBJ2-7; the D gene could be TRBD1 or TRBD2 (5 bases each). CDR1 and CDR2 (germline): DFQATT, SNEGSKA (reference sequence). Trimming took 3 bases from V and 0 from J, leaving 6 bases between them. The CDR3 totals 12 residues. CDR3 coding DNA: TGCAGTGCTAGCGGGACCTCCTACGAGCAGTACTTC. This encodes CSASGTSYEQYF.

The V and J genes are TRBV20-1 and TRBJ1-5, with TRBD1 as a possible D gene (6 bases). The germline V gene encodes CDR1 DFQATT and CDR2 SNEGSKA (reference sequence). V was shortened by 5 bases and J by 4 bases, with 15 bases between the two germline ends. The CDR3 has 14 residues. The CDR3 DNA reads TGCAGTGCTGGCCAGGGGCCCAAGAATCAGCCCCAGCATTTT. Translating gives CSAGQGPKNQPQHF.